The 24 T cell receptor beta chains in this list originate from one sample, sequenced in a study of human T cells and chemical hapten exposure. Time point described: patch test 3, about 24 weeks after DPC sensitization. Treatment noted: therapeutic diphenylcyclopropenone sensitization with weekly scalp DPC. MiXCR, run by TCRdb on the RACE reads, gives a single entry per CDR3 protein. The data show about 190,000 distinct CDR3 sequences, approximately 26% seen once. Specimen: whole blood, collected in connection with sensitization to the hapten diphenylcyclopropenone (DPC). All receptors derive from a woman between 40 and 55 years old with alopecia areata. Some clones in this sample may be carry-over from other donors' samples.

This clonotype was counted at least ten times. The V gene is TRBV6-2 or TRBV6-3, the J gene TRBJ1-5; D gene ambiguous. Germline values: CDR1 MNHEY, CDR2 SVGEGT. The CDR3 spans 12 residues. Trimming pared 5 bases from V and 7 bases from J, leaving 9 bases between. CDR3 nucleotides: TGTGCCAGCAGTCTCCCGTGGCAGCCCCAGCATTTT. Its translation is CASSLPWQPQHF.

V and J are TRBV27 and TRBJ2-7, with D possibly being TRBD2 (6 bases). Germline V gene data show CDR1 as MNHEY and CDR2 as SMNVEV (reference sequence). This CDR3 comprises 15 residues. V was pared by 3 bases and J by 2 bases, with 14 bases between. DNA for the CDR3: TGTGCCAGCAGTTTTCTGGGGACTCGTCCCTACGAGCAGTACTTC. Its translation is CASSFLGTRPYEQYF.

The chain couples TRBV7-9 to TRBJ2-3; maybe TRBD2 (7 bases). The V end was cut by 5 bases, the J end by 2 bases, with 14 bases between. The CDR3 loop spans 15 amino acids. CDR1 is SEHNR, CDR2 FQNEAQ, per germline (reference sequence). The CDR3 region is CASSPRGLVTDTQYF. In DNA, the CDR3 is TGTGCCAGCAGCCCGCGGGGGCTAGTCACAGATACGCAGTATTTT.

This clonotype was detected only a few times. The V call is TRBV28, the J call TRBJ1-2, with 8 bases aligning to TRBD1. The V and J ends lost 6 bases and 2 bases, in that order; junction bases with no gene match: 5. The CDR3 is made up of 14 amino acids. Germline assignment: CDR1 MDHEN and CDR2 SYDVKM. CDR3 bases: TGTGCCAGCAGCTGGACAGGGCGGAACTATGGCTACACCTTC. Translating gives CASSWTGRNYGYTF.

A few counts support this clonotype. This rearrangement joins TRBV28 to TRBJ2-5, with TRBD2 matching over 10 bases. The CDR3 runs 16 residues. Looked up from germline, CDR1 is MDHEN and CDR2 is SYDVKM. After removal of 3 bases from V and 4 bases from J, the junction contained 8 bases not matched to a gene. CDR3 protein: CASSFSPSGSIETQYF. The CDR3 bases are TGTGCCAGCAGTTTTTCCCCTAGCGGGAGTATAGAGACCCAGTACTTC.

The CDR3: CASSPTSLGEQYF. The CDR3 coding sequence is TGTGCCAGCAGCCCCACGAGCCTGGGGGAGCAGTACTTC. The chain recombines TRBV7-2 with TRBJ2-7, with D unresolved. The ends were cut back, 5 bases at V and 7 bases at J, with 15 bases in the middle. CDR1 SGHTA and CDR2 FQGNSA come from the germline V gene. The CDR3 contains 13 residues.

Written as DNA, the CDR3 is TGTGCCAGTAGTATGCCGGGGACCGGGACACCGTACTTC. Protein product: CASSMPGTGTPYF. V and J are TRBV19 and TRBJ2-7, with D possibly TRBD1 on 6 matching bases. The ends were cut back, 3 bases at V and 12 bases at J, with 18 bases in the middle. The germline V gene encodes CDR1 LNHDA and CDR2 SQIVND (reference sequence). The CDR3 length is 13 residues.

This clonotype has just a few counts. The chain links TRBV27 to TRBJ2-1, with D possibly being TRBD1 (6 bases). The CDR3 is 15 amino acids. CDR1 and CDR2 from the germline V gene are MNHEY and SMNVEV (reference sequence). V shed 3 bases and J shed 6 bases, with 15 bases lying between them. The CDR3 DNA is TGTGCCAGCAGTTTCGCCAGGGGTCTTATCAATGAGCAGTTCTTC. Translating it yields CASSFARGLINEQFF.

This clonotype has more than one count but fewer than ten. The chain has TRBV27 and TRBJ1-1; no definite D call. The CDR3 is 15 residues long. V gave up 5 bases and J gave up 4 bases, with 17 bases separating them. From germline, CDR1 is MNHEY and CDR2 SMNVEV (reference sequence). This CDR3 reads CASSPPPQRRTEAFF. The CDR3 DNA reads as TGTGCCAGCAGTCCCCCCCCCCAAAGGCGCACTGAAGCTTTCTTT.

This clonotype was seen a few times. The chain couples TRBV20-1 to TRBJ1-1, with no clear D. This CDR3 comprises 14 residues. Trimming pared 1 base from V and 1 base from J, leaving 10 bases between. CDR1 DFQATT and CDR2 SNEGSKA come from the germline V gene (reference sequence). The CDR3 DNA sequence: TGCAGTGCTAGAGTCCAACCCACGAACACTGAAGCTTTCTTT. Residues: CSARVQPTNTEAFF.

This clonotype was counted between two and nine times. The rearrangement uses TRBV7-2 and TRBJ2-7; the D gene is possibly TRBD1 (5 bases). Looked up from germline, CDR1 is SGHTA and CDR2 is FQGNSA. Trimming left V 1 base short and J 1 base short, with 8 bases between. CDR3 length: 14 amino acids. This CDR3 reads CASSLDRWSYEQYF. The CDR3 DNA reads as TGTGCCAGCAGCTTAGACAGGTGGTCCTACGAGCAGTACTTC.

This clonotype turned up a few times. This chain joins TRBV29-1 and TRBJ2-3, with D possibly matching TRBD2 (6 bases). Germline CDR1 reads SQVTM; CDR2 reads ANQGSEA. V was shortened by 7 bases and J by 6 bases, with 11 bases between the two germline ends. CDR3 length: 11 residues. This CDR3 is CSGGVMDTQYF. The DNA for the CDR3 is TGCAGCGGGGGGGTGATGGATACGCAGTATTTT.

This rearrangement joins TRBV5-1 to TRBJ2-7; D gene uncertain. Germline V gene lookup returns CDR1 SGHRS and CDR2 YFSETQ. V was pared by 0 bases and J by 1 base, with 8 bases between. The CDR3 has 14 amino acids. The CDR3 nucleotides are TGCGCCAGCAGCTTGGGGGATTTATCCTACGAGCAGTACTTC. It is translated as CASSLGDLSYEQYF.

The rearrangement links TRBV20-1 to TRBJ1-5; the match to TRBD1 covers 7 bases. The CDR3 is made up of 15 amino acids. Germline V lookup: CDR1 DFQATT, CDR2 SNEGSKA (reference sequence). V shed 2 bases and J 6 bases; nucleotides not matched to a gene: 10. The chain's CDR3 is CSARLDRVRGQPQHF. The CDR3 region has the DNA TGCAGTGCTAGACTCGACAGGGTGAGAGGTCAGCCCCAGCATTTT.

This clonotype was observed a handful of times. The chain links TRBV20-1 to TRBJ2-3; TRBD2 matches at 8 bases. The germline CDR1 and CDR2 sequences are DFQATT and SNEGSKA (reference sequence). Unmatched junction bases numbered 5, after V lost 3 bases and J lost 0 bases. The CDR3 loop spans 15 amino acids. The CDR3 bases are TGCAGTGCTAGTACGGGACTAGAAAGCACAGATACGCAGTATTTT. This encodes CSASTGLESTDTQYF.

The V gene is TRBV6-2 or TRBV6-3, the J gene TRBJ2-5, with 13 bases matching TRBD2. V was pared by 10 bases and J by 4 bases, with 9 bases of the junction left unmatched. Germline V CDR1 and CDR2: MNHEY, SVGEGT. The CDR3 has 15 amino acids. CDR3 amino acids: CATKWTSGSLETQYF. As DNA, the CDR3 is TGTGCCACAAAATGGACTAGCGGGAGTCTAGAGACCCAGTACTTC.

The table lists this clonotype with a few counts. The chain links TRBV5-1 to TRBJ2-7, with 7 positions matching TRBD2. In germline, CDR1 is SGHRS, CDR2 YFSETQ. V lost 0 bases, J lost 2 bases, and 5 bases stayed unmatched. This CDR3 comprises 15 residues. The CDR3 bases are TGCGCCAGCAGCTTGGCCCAGGGAGGGACCTACGAGCAGTACTTC. Its protein is CASSLAQGGTYEQYF.

The rearrangement uses TRBV28 and TRBJ1-2; the match to TRBD1 covers 8 bases. Germline V gives CDR1 MDHEN, CDR2 SYDVKM. There are 14 residues in the CDR3. With V trimmed by 6 bases and J by 4 bases, 7 bases remained unmatched. CDR3 in DNA: TGTGCCAGCAGGGCAGGGGGCGCCGGCTATGGCTACACCTTC. This gives the protein CASRAGGAGYGYTF.

V and J are TRBV10-3 and TRBJ2-1; D may correspond to TRBD1 or TRBD2 (5 bases each). The V end was cut by 10 bases, the J end by 8 bases, with 21 bases between. CDR3 length: 14 residues. CDR1 is ENHRY, CDR2 SYGVKD, per germline. CDR3 amino acids: CATEDGARGYEQFF. CDR3 sequence (DNA): TGTGCCACCGAGGACGGGGCCCGGGGTTATGAGCAGTTCTTC.

At least ten counts were recorded for this clonotype. The chain's CDR3 is CASSLTLAGTTDTQYF. CDR3 bases: TGCGCCAGCAGCTTGACGCTAGCGGGAACCACAGATACGCAGTATTTT. V is TRBV5-1 and J is TRBJ2-3, with 9 nucleotides matching TRBD2. From germline, CDR1 is SGHRS and CDR2 YFSETQ. The CDR3 consists of 16 residues. The junction had 5 bases not matched to a gene; V was cut back by 1 base and J by 2 bases.

A few counts support this clonotype. The chain combines TRBV25-1 with TRBJ2-2; unclear D gene. Looked up from germline, CDR1 is MGHDK and CDR2 is SYGVNS. The CDR3 runs 17 residues. Trimming left V 4 bases short and J 0 bases short, with 15 bases between. In DNA, the CDR3 is TGTGCCAGCAGTGGCAGACCCGGAATTACGAACACCGGGGAGCTGTTTTTT. The encoded protein is CASSGRPGITNTGELFF.

The sample holds a few counts of this clonotype. The rearrangement uses TRBV3-1 and TRBJ2-3; 9 positions agree with TRBD2. The CDR3 runs to 16 residues. Germline trimming cut 4 bases from V and 0 bases from J; bases unmatched to any gene: 5. Per the germline V gene, CDR1 is LGHDT and CDR2 is YNNKEL (reference sequence). The DNA of the CDR3 is TGTGCCAGCAGCCTTGGACTAGCGACTAGCACAGATACGCAGTATTTT. As protein: CASSLGLATSTDTQYF.

The chain couples TRBV10-3 to TRBJ2-7; D perhaps matches TRBD1 (5 bases). CDR3 size: 13 residues. Looked up from germline, CDR1 is ENHRY and CDR2 is SYGVKD. Trimming removed 0 bases from V and 4 bases from J, with 7 bases in between. The CDR3 region is CAISESRAYEQYF. CDR3 in DNA: TGTGCCATCAGTGAGTCCAGGGCGTACGAGCAGTACTTC.

V and J are TRBV4-2 and TRBJ2-1; 9 positions match TRBD2. J lost 0 bases, V lost 1 base, and 1 base had no gene match. This CDR3 is 16 amino acids long. Germline V gene lookup returns CDR1 LGHNA and CDR2 YNFKEQ. The CDR3: CASSQVAGDSYNEQFF. CDR3 nucleotide sequence: TGTGCCAGCAGCCAAGTAGCGGGAGACTCCTACAATGAGCAGTTCTTC.